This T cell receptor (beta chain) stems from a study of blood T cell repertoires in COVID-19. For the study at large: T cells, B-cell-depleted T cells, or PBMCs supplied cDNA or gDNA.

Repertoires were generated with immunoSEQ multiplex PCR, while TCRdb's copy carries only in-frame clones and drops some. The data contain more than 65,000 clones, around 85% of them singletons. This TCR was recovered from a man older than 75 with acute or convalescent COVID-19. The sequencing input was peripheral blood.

This CDR3 is CASRRDSYEQYF. DNA of the CDR3: TGTGCCAGCAGGCGGGACAGCTACGAGCAGTACTTC. The chain links TRBV2 to TRBJ2-7; tentative D call: TRBD1 (7 bases). The CDR3 totals 12 residues. The V gene's germline CDR1 is SNHLY and CDR2 FYNNEI. The V end was cut by 6 bases, the J end by 3 bases, with 9 bases between.